The 30 T cell receptor beta chains listed next were all sequenced from one sample in a study of glioma-infiltrating T cells after dendritic cell vaccination. Time point noted: after dendritic cell vaccination, including at tumor progression/relapse. Profiling relied on immunoSEQ multiplex PCR, and the TCRdb table lists in-frame clones only, not all of them. Of more than 85,000 clones listed, 90% are singletons. The specimen comprised blood, sampled after dendritic cell vaccination. These receptors were collected from a human donor with glioblastoma.

This rearrangement joins TRBV18 to TRBJ2-4, with D unresolved. V lost 2 bases, J lost 5 bases, and 7 bases lay in between. From germline, CDR1 is KGHSH and CDR2 LQKENI. CDR3 length: 13 residues. CDR3 bases: TGTGCCAGCTCACCAAGCGTCGAAAACATTCAGTACTTC. As protein: CASSPSVENIQYF.

The chain combines TRBV11-3 with TRBJ2-7, with TRBD2 as a possible D gene (6 bases). The CDR3 has 12 amino acids. Between the trimmed V and J ends, which lost 3 bases and 6 bases, there was a span of 9 bases. Looked up from germline, CDR1 is SGHNT and CDR2 is YENEEA. CDR3 nucleotides: TGTGCCAGCAGCTTGGGAGGTCTCGAGCAGTACTTC. Its protein is CASSLGGLEQYF. Full variable domain (missing parts from reference TRBV11-3 and TRBJ2-7): EAGVVQSPRYKIIEKKQPVAFWCNPISGHNTLYWYLQNLGQGPELLIRYENEEAVDDSQLPKDRFSAERLKGVDSTLKIQPAELGDSAVYLCASSLGGLEQYFGPGTRLTVT.

This chain uses TRBV15 with TRBJ2-1; 8 positions agree with TRBD1. CDR3 length: 15 amino acids. Germline values: CDR1 LNHNV, CDR2 YYDKDF (reference sequence). The V segment lost 5 bases and the J segment 4 bases; nucleotides outside the gene matches: 7. The CDR3 nucleotides read TGTGCCACCAGCTTCCGGGACAGGAATTACAATGAGCAGTTCTTC. It translates to CATSFRDRNYNEQFF. Full variable domain (outside the CDR3, taken from reference TRBV15 and TRBJ2-1): DAMVIQNPRYQVTQFGKPVTLSCSQTLNHNVMYWYQQKSSQAPKLLFHYYDKDFNNEADTPDNFQSRRPNTSFCFLDIRSPGLGDTAMYLCATSFRDRNYNEQFFGPGTRLTVL.

This clone was recorded once. The V gene is TRBV5-5, the J gene TRBJ1-2; possible D gene TRBD1, 5 bases. V was trimmed by 3 bases and J by 5 bases, leaving 17 bases between them. CDR1 and CDR2 from the germline V gene are SGHKS and YYEKEE (reference sequence). This CDR3 is built from 15 residues. In DNA form, the CDR3 reads TGTGCCAGCAGCTCGGGGGGAGGGCCTTTATATGGCTACACCTTC. It codes for CASSSGGGPLYGYTF.

This chain links TRBV6-5 with TRBJ1-6; D may be TRBD1 (5 bases). CDR3 length: 14 amino acids. The V end lost 0 bases, the J end lost 5 bases, and 5 bases lay between the germline ends. Germline assignment: CDR1 MNHEY and CDR2 SVGAGI. CDR3 in DNA: TGTGCCAGCAGTTACTCAGGGGATAATTCACCCCTCCACTTT. It codes for CASSYSGDNSPLHF.

This chain uses TRBV27 with TRBJ2-1, with 12 positions matching TRBD2. The junction had 2 bases not matched to a gene; V was cut back by 6 bases and J by 2 bases. Looked up from germline, CDR1 is MNHEY and CDR2 is SMNVEV (reference sequence). The CDR3 covers 15 residues. For the CDR3, the DNA is TGTGCCAGCAGCTCTAGCGGGGGGGCCTACAATGAGCAGTTCTTC. Translating it yields CASSSSGGAYNEQFF.

V gene TRBV4-1 combines with J gene TRBJ2-2; maybe TRBD1 (5 bases). V lost 3 bases, J lost 4 bases, and 15 bases lay in between. Germline values: CDR1 MGHRA, CDR2 YSYEKL. This CDR3 region has 16 residues. CDR3 loop: CASSQSWGQVTGELFF. The CDR3 DNA sequence: TGCGCCAGCAGCCAGTCCTGGGGCCAAGTCACCGGGGAGCTGTTTTTT.

The chain carries TRBV5-1 and TRBJ2-2, with D possibly TRBD1 on 5 matching bases. This CDR3 is 14 amino acids long. V lost 7 bases and J lost 0, with 10 bases in between. Germline CDR1 reads SGHRS; CDR2 reads YFSETQ. CDR3 sequence (DNA): TGCGCCAGCTTCAGGGAACCGAACACCGGGGAGCTGTTTTTT. Translation gives CASFREPNTGELFF.

This rearrangement joins TRBV6-5 to TRBJ2-5; a weak D match, TRBD1 (5 bases). Trimming cost V 6 bases and J 4 bases, with 15 bases left between them. CDR1 MNHEY and CDR2 SVGAGI come from the germline V gene. The CDR3 spans 14 residues. CDR3 residues: CASRVLWGGETQYF. CDR3 in DNA: TGTGCCAGCAGGGTGCTATGGGGCGGAGAGACCCAGTACTTC.

The chain employs TRBV5-1 and TRBJ1-5; weak D call: TRBD1 (5 bases). The CDR3 runs 15 residues. Germline values: CDR1 SGHRS, CDR2 YFSETQ. V was shortened by 4 bases and J by 6 bases, with 17 bases between the two germline ends. The CDR3 spells CASSQDGTGFQPQHF. CDR3 DNA sequence: TGCGCCAGCAGCCAGGACGGAACAGGTTTTCAGCCCCAGCATTTT.

The V gene is TRBV11-3, the J gene TRBJ2-4; a weak D match, TRBD1 (5 bases). Germline V gives CDR1 SGHNT, CDR2 YENEEA. The CDR3 spans 16 residues. Trimming left V 3 bases short and J 9 bases short, with 21 bases between. CDR3 nucleotide sequence: TGTGCCAGCAGCTTTAATTTTTTATCAGGGTCTTTCATTCAGTACTTC. It translates to CASSFNFLSGSFIQYF.

V and J are TRBV11-2 and TRBJ2-5; 9 nucleotides line up with TRBD1. Germline CDR1 is SGHAT and CDR2 is FQNNGV. CDR3 size: 14 residues. Losses at the gene ends were 1 base for V and 5 bases for J; bases not matched to a gene: 2. CDR3 DNA: TGTGCCAGCAGCTTAGGACAGGGGGGGGAGACCCAGTACTTC. Its protein is CASSLGQGGETQYF.

The chain carries TRBV4-2 and TRBJ1-2; 10 nucleotides agree with TRBD1. The CDR3 contains 18 residues. J gave up 8 bases and V 2 bases, and 17 bases lay outside the gene matches. Germline V CDR1 and CDR2: LGHNA, YNFKEQ. CDR3 DNA: TGTGCCAGCAGCCAATCCGAGGGACAGGGGACCCCTCGTGTAGGCTACACCTTC. Its translation: CASSQSEGQGTPRVGYTF.

The V call is TRBV5-1, the J call TRBJ1-3, with 7 bases lining up with TRBD1. The CDR3 spans 18 residues. In germline, CDR1 is SGHRS, CDR2 YFSETQ. The J segment lost 4 bases and the V segment lost 4 bases, leaving 17 bases of the junction unmatched. DNA of the CDR3: TGCGCCAGCAGCGTGGATTTCCCGACAGGGTCTACCGGAAACACCATATATTTT. Protein: CASSVDFPTGSTGNTIYF.

The chain uses TRBV30 and TRBJ1-2; 7 nucleotides agree with TRBD1. Germline assignment: CDR1 GTSNPN and CDR2 SVGIG (reference sequence). Trimming at V came to 0 bases and at J to 7 bases, leaving 5 bases not matched to a gene. This CDR3 is 13 amino acids long. The CDR3 loop reads CAWSVRQGGGYTF. CDR3 nucleotides: TGTGCCTGGAGTGTACGGCAGGGGGGTGGCTACACCTTC.

The V gene is TRBV11-1, the J gene TRBJ1-1, with 8 nucleotides matching TRBD1. In germline, CDR1 is SGHAT, CDR2 FQDESV (reference sequence). Losses at the gene ends were 5 bases for V and 3 bases for J; bases not matched to a gene: 5. This CDR3 is built from 14 residues. The CDR3 here is CASSPPDRDTEAFF. The CDR3 DNA is TGTGCCAGCAGCCCTCCGGACAGGGACACTGAAGCTTTCTTT.

The chain uses TRBV19 and TRBJ1-1, with D possibly being TRBD1 (5 bases). This CDR3 contains 14 residues. Per germline, CDR1 LNHDA and CDR2 SQIVND (reference sequence). V gave up 6 bases and J gave up 0 bases, with 11 bases separating them. CDR3 nucleotides: TGTGCCAGTAGGGGGGGACGCCTGAACACTGAAGCTTTCTTT. It codes for CASRGGRLNTEAFF.

J is TRBJ1-4 and V is TRBV2; D is possibly TRBD1 (5 bases). Germline CDR1 and CDR2: SNHLY and FYNNEI. The CDR3 loop spans 15 amino acids. The V and J ends lost 1 base and 8 bases respectively, with 14 bases between them. The CDR3 nucleotides read TGTGCCAGCAGTGAAGTACGCGACAGCCCAGAAAAACTGTTTTTT. Protein sequence: CASSEVRDSPEKLFF.

The table lists this clone with a count of one. V gene TRBV4-1 combines with J gene TRBJ2-1, with D possibly TRBD2 on 5 matching bases. This CDR3 is 17 amino acids long. Germline V gives CDR1 MGHRA, CDR2 YSYEKL. V gave up 1 base and J gave up 0 bases, with 13 bases separating them. CDR3 residues: CASSQAPSGISYNEQFF. In DNA form, the CDR3 reads TGCGCCAGCAGCCAAGCCCCCTCGGGGATCTCCTACAATGAGCAGTTCTTC.

V and J are TRBV5-1 and TRBJ2-3; TRBD2 is a possible D gene (5 bases). CDR1 is SGHRS and CDR2 is YFSETQ in the germline V gene. Trimming removed 4 bases from V and 8 bases from J, with 14 bases in between. The CDR3 spans 13 residues. In nucleotides, the CDR3 is TGCGCCAGCAGCCCGGCGGGTTCGGGTACGCAGTATTTT. It specifies CASSPAGSGTQYF.

The chain carries TRBV29-1 and TRBJ1-5; 7 bases are shared with TRBD1. Germline V lookup: CDR1 SQVTM, CDR2 ANQGSEA. The CDR3 loop spans 14 amino acids. The V gene end was trimmed by 6 bases and the J gene end by 2 bases; junction bases not matched to a gene: 7. Written as DNA, the CDR3 is TGCAGCGTAGTCGAGGGGGCCGGCAATCAGCCCCAGCATTTT. It translates to CSVVEGAGNQPQHF.

The V call is TRBV5-1, the J call TRBJ2-7, with unresolved D. Germline V lookup: CDR1 SGHRS, CDR2 YFSETQ. This CDR3 has 13 amino acids. Trimming took off 2 bases at V and 7 bases at J, with 13 bases between the two ends. The CDR3 region has the DNA TGCGCCAGCAGCTTCGACGGCGGATGGGAGCAGTACTTC. This sequence encodes CASSFDGGWEQYF.

The chain uses TRBV7-3 and TRBJ2-3; D is possibly TRBD2 (6 bases). CDR3 length: 13 residues. The ends were cut back, 1 base at V and 5 bases at J, with 7 bases in the middle. Germline V lookup: CDR1 SGHTA, CDR2 FQGTGA. CDR3 amino acids: CASSLNGGDTQYF. CDR3 bases: TGTGCCAGCAGCTTAAACGGGGGAGATACGCAGTATTTT.

The CDR3 DNA reads TGTGCCAGCAGCCTAGTACAGGCGGGAGCAGGAGAGCAGTACTTC. Its protein is CASSLVQAGAGEQYF. The chain couples TRBV9 to TRBJ2-7; TRBD2 matches 7 bases. The CDR3 loop spans 15 amino acids. CDR1 is SGDLS and CDR2 is YYNGEE in the germline V gene. V gave up 4 bases and J gave up 7 bases; unmatched junction bases: 14.

This chain joins TRBV7-2 and TRBJ2-1; D is uncertain. The length of the CDR3 is 12 residues. The germline gives CDR1 SGHTA, CDR2 FQGNSA. The V and J ends lost 5 bases and 8 bases respectively, with 10 bases between them. For the CDR3, the DNA is TGTGCCAGCAGCCCGATCGGTTATGAGCAGTTCTTC. Translating gives CASSPIGYEQFF.

This sequence joins TRBV30 and TRBJ1-2, with D unclear. This CDR3 spans 16 amino acids. Trimming removed 0 bases from V and 0 bases from J, with 14 bases in between. Germline CDR1 GTSNPN, CDR2 SVGIG (reference sequence). For the CDR3, the DNA is TGTGCCTGGAGTGTATCGATTCGGGGTCCTAACTATGGCTACACCTTC. This translates into CAWSVSIRGPNYGYTF.

The chain joins TRBV9 to TRBJ2-7; no reliable D call. Trimming took 4 bases from V and 2 from J, leaving 13 bases between them. The germline V gene has CDR1 SGDLS and CDR2 YYNGEE. The CDR3 spans 14 residues. The CDR3 reads CASSPRLGPYEQYF. CDR3 DNA sequence: TGTGCCAGCAGCCCCCGACTGGGTCCCTACGAGCAGTACTTC.

This chain links TRBV30 with TRBJ2-5; tentative D call: TRBD2 (6 bases). Per the germline V gene, CDR1 is GTSNPN and CDR2 is SVGIG (reference sequence). CDR3 length equals 12 residues. The V gene lost 6 bases and the J gene lost 2 bases, with 10 bases spanning the gap. CDR3 amino acids: CACTSSQETQYF. The CDR3 region has the DNA TGTGCCTGTACTAGCAGTCAAGAGACCCAGTACTTC.

The genes are TRBV5-1 and TRBJ2-5; D may be TRBD1 (6 bases). Per germline, CDR1 SGHRS and CDR2 YFSETQ. This CDR3 is built from 15 residues. V was shortened by 3 bases and J by 4 bases, with 16 bases between the two germline ends. The CDR3 DNA is TGCGCCAGCAGCTCACAGGGTATGGAAAGAGAGACCCAGTACTTC. It encodes CASSSQGMERETQYF. Drawing the rest from reference TRBV5-1 and TRBJ2-5, the complete variable domain is KAGVTQTPRYLIKTRGQQVTLSCSPISGHRSVSWYQQTPGQGLQFLFEYFSETQRNKGNFPGRFSGRQFSNSRSEMNVSTLELGDSALYLCASSSQGMERETQYFGPGTRLLVL.

The V call is TRBV5-4, the J call TRBJ2-1, with TRBD2 matching over 10 bases. Germline CDR1 is SGHNT and CDR2 is YYREEE (reference sequence). The V and J ends lost 3 bases and 4 bases, in that order; junction bases with no gene match: 4. The CDR3 is made up of 15 amino acids. CDR3 protein: CASSSLAGQYNEQFF. The CDR3 DNA reads as TGTGCCAGCAGCTCACTAGCGGGGCAATACAATGAGCAGTTCTTC.